Shown below are 3 T cell receptor beta chains from a single sample sequenced in a study of cytotoxic CD8 clonotypes in ibrutinib-treated CLL. Sequencing was performed with immunoSEQ multiplex PCR; in TCRdb, only in-frame clones are kept and a portion is missing. The repertoire holds tens of thousands of clones, with roughly 49% as singletons. The material sequenced was PBMCs, taken before ibrutinib treatment. These receptor sequences come from a human donor with chronic lymphocytic leukemia.

The chain couples TRBV19 to TRBJ2-3; a weak D match, TRBD1 (5 bases). CDR3 size: 16 residues. Germline-derived CDR1 and CDR2 are LNHDA and SQIVND (reference sequence). V was trimmed by 5 bases and J by 2 bases, leaving 17 bases between them. CDR3 DNA sequence: TGTGCCAGTAGTCCCAGGGCTGTCGGCCTCACAGATACGCAGTATTTT. It is translated as CASSPRAVGLTDTQYF.

The genes are TRBV5-4 and TRBJ1-2; D ambiguous. The V end was cut by 7 bases, the J end by 9 bases, with 10 bases between. CDR1 SGHNT and CDR2 YYREEE come from the germline V gene (reference sequence). The CDR3 spans 10 residues. The CDR3 nucleotides read TGTGCCAGCCTGAGCATAAGCTACACCTTC. Its translation: CASLSISYTF. Filled out from reference TRBV5-4 and TRBJ1-2, the complete variable domain reads ETGVTQSPTHLIKTRGQQVTLRCSSQSGHNTVSWYQQALGQGPQFIFQYYREEENGRGNFPPRFSGLQFPNYSSELNVNALELDDSALYLCASLSISYTFGSGTRLTVV.

This chain links TRBV19 with TRBJ1-6; the match to TRBD1 covers 8 bases. Germline V gene data show CDR1 as LNHDA and CDR2 as SQIVND (reference sequence). The V and J ends lost 5 bases and 8 bases, in that order; junction bases with no gene match: 8. The CDR3 contains 15 residues. CDR3 coding DNA: TGTGCCAGTAGTGAGGACAGGGCGAGGGATTCACCCCTCCACTTT. Its translation: CASSEDRARDSPLHF.